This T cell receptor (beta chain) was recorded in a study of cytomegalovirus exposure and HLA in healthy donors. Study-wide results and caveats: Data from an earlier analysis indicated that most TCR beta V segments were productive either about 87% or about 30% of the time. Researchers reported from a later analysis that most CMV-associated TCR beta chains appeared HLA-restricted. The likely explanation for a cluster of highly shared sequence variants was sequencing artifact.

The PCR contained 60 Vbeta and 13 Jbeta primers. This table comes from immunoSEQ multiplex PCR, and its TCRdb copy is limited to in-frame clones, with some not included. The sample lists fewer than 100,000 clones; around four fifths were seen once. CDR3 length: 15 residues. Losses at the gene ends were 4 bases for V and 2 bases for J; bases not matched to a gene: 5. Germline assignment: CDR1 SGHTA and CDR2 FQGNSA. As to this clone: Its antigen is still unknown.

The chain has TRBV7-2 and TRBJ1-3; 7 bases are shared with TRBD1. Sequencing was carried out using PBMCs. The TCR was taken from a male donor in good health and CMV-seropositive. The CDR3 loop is CASSWDSNPGNTIYF. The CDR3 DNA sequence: TGTGCCAGCAGCTGGGACAGCAACCCTGGAAACACCATATATTTT.